This TCR beta chain was profiled in a study of cytomegalovirus exposure and HLA in healthy donors. General study findings and limits: Sequencing likely generated an artifact that appeared as a cluster of highly shared sequence variants. Most TCRs appeared rarely, but some public TCRs recurred in many donors. Links to common viral pathogens appeared, in a later analysis, for several of the most significant clusters. It was shown in a later analysis that HLA-associated TCR beta chains were more clonally expanded than other, equally common chains.

The CDR3 length is 15 residues. The junction had 7 bases not matched to a gene; V was cut back by 0 bases and J by 7 bases. Per germline, CDR1 SGHRS and CDR2 YFSETQ. In the PCR, 60 Vbeta and 13 Jbeta primers were used. Profiled with immunoSEQ multiplex PCR; TCRdb holds only in-frame clones, not every one. The sample has about 59,000 clones; approximately 80% are singletons. Concerning this clone itself: The target antigen is unknown.

The gene calls are TRBV5-1 and TRBJ2-1, with 7 bases identical to TRBD2. This clonotype was obtained from a human donor in good health. Sequencing was performed on PBMCs. CDR3 sequence reads: CASSLARSGNNEQFF. In DNA, the CDR3 is TGCGCCAGCAGCTTGGCCAGGAGCGGGAATAATGAGCAGTTCTTC. Filled out from reference TRBV5-1 and TRBJ2-1, the complete variable domain reads KAGVTQTPRYLIKTRGQQVTLSCSPISGHRSVSWYQQTPGQGLQFLFEYFSETQRNKGNFPGRFSGRQFSNSRSEMNVSTLELGDSALYLCASSLARSGNNEQFFGPGTRLTVL.